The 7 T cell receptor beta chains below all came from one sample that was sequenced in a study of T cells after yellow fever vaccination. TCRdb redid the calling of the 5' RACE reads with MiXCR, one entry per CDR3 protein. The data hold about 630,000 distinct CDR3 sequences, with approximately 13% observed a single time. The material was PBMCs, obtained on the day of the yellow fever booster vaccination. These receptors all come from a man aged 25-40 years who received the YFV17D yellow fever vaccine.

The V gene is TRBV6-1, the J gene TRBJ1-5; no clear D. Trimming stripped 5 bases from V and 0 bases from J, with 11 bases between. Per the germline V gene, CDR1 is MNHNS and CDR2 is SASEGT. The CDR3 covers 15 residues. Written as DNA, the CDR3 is TGTGCCAGCAGTCCGGGGAGGAGTAGCAATCAGCCCCAGCATTTT. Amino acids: CASSPGRSSNQPQHF.

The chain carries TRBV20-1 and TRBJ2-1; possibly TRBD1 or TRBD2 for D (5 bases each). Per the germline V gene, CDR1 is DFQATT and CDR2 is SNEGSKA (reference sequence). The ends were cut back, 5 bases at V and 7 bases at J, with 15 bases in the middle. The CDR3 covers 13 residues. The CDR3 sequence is CSAGAGTVNEQFF. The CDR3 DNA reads TGCAGTGCTGGAGCAGGGACGGTTAATGAGCAGTTCTTC.

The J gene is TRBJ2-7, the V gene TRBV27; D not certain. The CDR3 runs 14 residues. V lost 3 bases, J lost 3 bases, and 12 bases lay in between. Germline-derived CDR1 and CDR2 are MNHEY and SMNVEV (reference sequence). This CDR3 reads CASSLLENRYEQYF. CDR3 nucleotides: TGTGCCAGCAGTTTGTTGGAGAACCGCTACGAGCAGTACTTC.

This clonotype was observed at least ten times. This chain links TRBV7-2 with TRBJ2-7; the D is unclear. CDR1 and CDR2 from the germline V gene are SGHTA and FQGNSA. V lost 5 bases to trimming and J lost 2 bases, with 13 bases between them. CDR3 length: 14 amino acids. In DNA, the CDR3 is TGTGCCAGCAGCCCCCAGGCGGAAACCTACGAGCAGTACTTC. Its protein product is CASSPQAETYEQYF. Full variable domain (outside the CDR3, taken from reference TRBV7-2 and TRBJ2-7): GAGVSQSPSNKVTEKGKDVELRCDPISGHTALYWYRQSLGQGLEFLIYFQGNSAPDKSGLPSDRFSAERTGGSVSTLTIQRTQQEDSAVYLCASSPQAETYEQYFGPGTRLTVT.

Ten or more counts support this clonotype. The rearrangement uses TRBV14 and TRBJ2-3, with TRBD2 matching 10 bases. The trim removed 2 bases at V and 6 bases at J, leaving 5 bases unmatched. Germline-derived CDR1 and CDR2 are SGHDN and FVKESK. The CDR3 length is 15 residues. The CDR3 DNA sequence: TGTGCCAGCAGCCAACTAGCGGGAGTGGCCGATACGCAGTATTTT. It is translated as CASSQLAGVADTQYF.

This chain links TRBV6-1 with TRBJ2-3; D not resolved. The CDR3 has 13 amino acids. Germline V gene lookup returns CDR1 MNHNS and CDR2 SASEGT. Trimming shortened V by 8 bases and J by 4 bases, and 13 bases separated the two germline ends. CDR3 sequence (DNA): TGTGCCAGCGGGTATAGTCCCGCAGATACGCAGTATTTT. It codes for CASGYSPADTQYF.

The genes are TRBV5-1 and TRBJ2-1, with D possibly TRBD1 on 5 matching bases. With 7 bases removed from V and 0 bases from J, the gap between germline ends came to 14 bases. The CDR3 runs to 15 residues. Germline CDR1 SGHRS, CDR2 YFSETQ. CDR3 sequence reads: CASVSAGNSYNEQFF. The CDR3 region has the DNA TGCGCCAGCGTCAGCGCAGGGAACTCCTACAATGAGCAGTTCTTC. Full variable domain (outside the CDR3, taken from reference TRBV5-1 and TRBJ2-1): KAGVTQTPRYLIKTRGQQVTLSCSPISGHRSVSWYQQTPGQGLQFLFEYFSETQRNKGNFPGRFSGRQFSNSRSEMNVSTLELGDSALYLCASVSAGNSYNEQFFGPGTRLTVL.